One and the same sample provided the 15 T cell receptor beta chains below, sequenced in a study of cytomegalovirus exposure and HLA in healthy donors. The primer mix had 60 Vbeta and 13 Jbeta primers. Profiled with immunoSEQ multiplex PCR; TCRdb holds only in-frame clones, not every one. The sample has about 100,000 clones; around 84% are singletons. The sample was PBMCs. Receptors originate from a young woman in good health and CMV-seronegative.

This chain connects TRBV23-1 to TRBJ2-2, with 7 bases lining up with TRBD1. TRBV23-1 is an ORF, with its function uncertain. CDR3 size: 18 residues. V shed 0 bases, J shed 0 bases, and the junction held 7 bases outside the gene matches. CDR3 sequence: CASSQSFRQGPNTGELFF. DNA of the CDR3: TGCGCCAGCAGTCAATCATTCCGACAGGGCCCGAACACCGGGGAGCTGTTTTTT.

The rearrangement uses TRBV29-1 and TRBJ2-5; TRBD2 matches at 7 bases. The DNA end lines up better with TRBJ2-7; the J call may be wrong. Germline CDR1 and CDR2: SQVTM and ANQGSEA. The CDR3 is 14 residues long. CDR3 sequence reads: CSVEDRGEGYEQYF. CDR3 sequence (DNA): TGCAGCGTTGAAGATCGGGGGGAAGGCTACGAGCAGTACTTC.

V is TRBV15 and J is TRBJ2-4; 11 bases map to TRBD1. The germline gives CDR1 LNHNV, CDR2 YYDKDF (reference sequence). V shed 0 bases and J 6 bases; nucleotides not matched to a gene: 4. The CDR3 runs to 16 residues. The CDR3, as DNA: TGTGCCACCAGCAGAGATCGGACAGGGGGCGTAAACATTCAGTACTTC. Encoded protein: CATSRDRTGGVNIQYF. Variable domain in full (rest from reference TRBV15 and TRBJ2-4): DAMVIQNPRYQVTQFGKPVTLSCSQTLNHNVMYWYQQKSSQAPKLLFHYYDKDFNNEADTPDNFQSRRPNTSFCFLDIRSPGLGDTAMYLCATSRDRTGGVNIQYFGAGTRLSVL.

This clone occurred a few times. The V call is TRBV5-6, the J call TRBJ1-2; 10 nucleotides agree with TRBD1. Germline trimming cut 0 bases from V and 2 bases from J; bases unmatched to any gene: 7. The V gene's germline CDR1 is SGHDT and CDR2 YYEEEE. The CDR3 contains 17 residues. This chain's CDR3 is CASSLAWTGGGNYGYTF. CDR3 DNA: TGTGCCAGCAGCTTGGCCTGGACAGGGGGAGGCAACTATGGCTACACCTTC.

This clone was picked up a small number of times. The chain has TRBV19 and TRBJ2-1; 7 bases agree with TRBD2. The CDR3 is 16 residues long. Germline CDR1 and CDR2: LNHDA and SQIVND (reference sequence). J gave up 0 bases and V 2 bases, and 4 bases lay outside the gene matches. CDR3 sequence (DNA): TGTGCCAGTAGTATATCCGGCGGGGGCTCCTACAATGAGCAGTTCTTC. As protein: CASSISGGGSYNEQFF. Full variable domain (outside the CDR3, taken from reference TRBV19 and TRBJ2-1): DGGITQSPKYLFRKEGQNVTLSCEQNLNHDAMYWYRQDPGQGLRLIYYSQIVNDFQKGDIAEGYSVSREKKESFPLTVTSAQKNPTAFYLCASSISGGGSYNEQFFGPGTRLTVL.

The chain combines TRBV30 with TRBJ1-4, with TRBD1 matching 9 bases. The CDR3 length is 13 residues. V was clipped by 3 bases and J by 5 bases; unmatched bases: 1. Per germline, CDR1 GTSNPN and CDR2 SVGIG (reference sequence). CDR3 nucleotide sequence: TGTGCCTGGAGCGGACAGGGGAATGAAAAACTGTTTTTT. Translating gives CAWSGQGNEKLFF.

The gene calls are TRBV4-1 and TRBJ2-7; 8 positions match TRBD1. The germline V gene encodes CDR1 MGHRA and CDR2 YSYEKL. The CDR3 is 15 amino acids. After removal of 1 base from V and 5 bases from J, the junction contained 7 bases not matched to a gene. The CDR3 protein is CASSQVGQGFHEQYF. Here the CDR3 DNA reads TGCGCCAGCAGCCAAGTCGGACAGGGATTCCACGAGCAGTACTTC.

The chain links TRBV6-5 to TRBJ1-2; 11 positions match TRBD1. The CDR3 runs to 15 residues. The V and J ends lost 0 bases and 5 bases, in that order; junction bases with no gene match: 2. Per the germline V gene, CDR1 is MNHEY and CDR2 is SVGAGI. The CDR3 region is CASSYSGTGGYGYTF. The CDR3, as DNA: TGTGCCAGCAGTTACTCAGGGACAGGGGGTTATGGCTACACCTTC.

The rearrangement uses TRBV29-1 and TRBJ2-2, with 8 bases fitting TRBD1. The J segment lost 7 bases and the V segment lost 7 bases, leaving 8 bases of the junction unmatched. There are 13 residues in the CDR3. Germline V lookup: CDR1 SQVTM, CDR2 ANQGSEA. The CDR3 DNA sequence: TGCAGCGCCACGGACAGGGTAAACGGGGAGCTGTTTTTT. Protein: CSATDRVNGELFF.

This chain joins TRBV13 and TRBJ1-2, with TRBD1 identical over 8 bases. Unmatched junction bases numbered 21, after V lost 4 bases and J lost 8 bases. This CDR3 spans 18 amino acids. Germline loops: CDR1 PRHDT, CDR2 FYEKMQ (reference sequence). The CDR3 reads CASSSISTLRQGPLGYTF. CDR3 nucleotide sequence: TGTGCCAGCAGCTCAATTTCAACCCTCCGACAGGGGCCTCTGGGCTACACCTTC.

V and J are TRBV18 and TRBJ2-1; no firm D call. The CDR3 is made up of 16 amino acids. V dropped 3 bases and J dropped 0 bases, with 12 bases sitting between them. Germline V lookup: CDR1 KGHSH, CDR2 LQKENI. The CDR3 sequence is CASSPPSRSSYNEQFF. CDR3 DNA: TGTGCCAGCTCACCCCCGAGCCGAAGCTCCTACAATGAGCAGTTCTTC.

The sample holds one count of this clone. J is TRBJ1-5 and V is TRBV7-2; TRBD1 agrees at 9 bases. V dropped 5 bases and J dropped 7; count of bases not matched to a gene: 9. CDR1 and CDR2 (germline): SGHTA, FQGNSA. The CDR3 sequence is 15 residues long. Here the CDR3 reads CASSTTGQGWQPQHF. CDR3 DNA: TGTGCCAGCAGCACTACCGGACAGGGGTGGCAGCCCCAGCATTTT.

The chain uses TRBV23-1 and TRBJ2-2; TRBD2 is a possible D gene (6 bases). Being an ORF, TRBV23-1 has a function that is uncertain. The V end was cut by 4 bases, the J end by 6 bases, with 18 bases between. This CDR3 region has 16 residues. CDR3: CASSPCVGREAGELFF. For the CDR3, the DNA is TGCGCCAGCAGTCCGTGCGTGGGCAGGGAGGCCGGGGAGCTGTTTTTT.

The genes are TRBV6-6 and TRBJ1-5, with unresolved D. Germline V lookup: CDR1 MNHNY, CDR2 SVGAGI (reference sequence). CDR3 length: 16 residues. Trimming shortened V by 5 bases and J by 1 base, and 15 bases separated the two germline ends. The CDR3 loop reads CASSPRLYGSNQPQHF. The CDR3 DNA sequence: TGTGCCAGCAGTCCCCGTTTGTACGGGAGCAATCAGCCCCAGCATTTT.

The genes are TRBV7-2 and TRBJ2-3; 9 nucleotides line up with TRBD2. The CDR3 sequence is 16 residues long. Germline CDR1 SGHTA, CDR2 FQGNSA. Losses at the gene ends were 7 bases for V and 3 bases for J; bases not matched to a gene: 11. The CDR3 DNA reads as TGTGCCAGCACTCCGAGAAGACTAGCGGTTACAGATACGCAGTATTTT. Translating it yields CASTPRRLAVTDTQYF.